The present T cell receptor (beta chain) was sequenced within a study of Ad26.COV2.S vaccination and SARS-CoV-2 variants. Study summary: Ad26.COV2.S arm of COV1001 included the donor.

Here immunoSEQ multiplex PCR was the method, and the copy in TCRdb shows in-frame clones only, minus some. The sample contains fewer than 600,000 clones, 89% of which appear only once. This sample's treatment: around 19 received Ad26.COV2.S at low or high dose, single or two shots; about 5 received placebo; per-sample allocation not given. Specimen acquisition occurred on day 63 following the initial vaccine or placebo injection. The administered vaccine (an Ad26 vector) expressed Wuhan-strain SARS-CoV-2 spike. This receptor was obtained from a person aged 18-65 years who received the Ad26.COV2.S COVID-19 vaccine or a placebo. The sequenced sample was peripheral blood, obtained in a trial of Ad26.COV2.S vaccine versus placebo.

CDR3: CASSMRGAGEKLFF. The CDR3 DNA reads TGTGCCAGTAGTATGCGAGGGGCGGGTGAAAAACTGTTTTTT. The chain is built from TRBV19 and TRBJ1-4; D is perhaps TRBD1 (5 bases). CDR3 size: 14 residues. CDR1 and CDR2 from the germline V gene are LNHDA and SQIVND (reference sequence). V lost 3 bases, J lost 7 bases, and 12 bases lay in between.